This is a list of T cell receptor beta chains from one sample in a study of T cells in Graves' hyperthyroidism and ophthalmopathy. A single record per CDR3 protein comes from TCRdb applying MiXCR to the multiplex PCR reads. The sample carries roughly 570,000 distinct CDR3 sequences, roughly 46% recorded once. Sequencing was carried out using peripheral blood or thyroid tissue (not recorded which). These receptors all stem from an adult woman with Graves' disease, either hyperthyroidism or ophthalmopathy (not recorded which). The CDR3 runs from the conserved cysteine through the conserved F or W. Fields, in order: J gene, V gene, CDR3 length, CDR3 protein.

TRBJ2-7	TRBV9	16	CASSQDLPQMTYEQYF
TRBJ1-1	TRBV12-5	12	CASGLVGQEAFF
TRBJ1-4	TRBV7-2	18	CASSLALRGPATNEKLFF
TRBJ2-3	TRBV2	9	CASKDTQYF
TRBJ2-5	TRBV6-5	13	CASSDGMGETQYF
TRBJ1-1	TRBV20-1	14	CSARGHGMNTEAFF
TRBJ1-3	TRBV7-6	18	CASSLFSGTGYAGNTIYF
TRBJ2-6	TRBV7-8	10	CASSPKGPPF
TRBJ1-6	TRBV4-1	14	CASRGQRGAGALHF
TRBJ1-6	TRBV7-2	15	CASSLGKGVRSPLHF
TRBJ2-6	TRBV7-3	16	CASSLSPIPGANVLTF
TRBJ1-2	TRBV9	19	CASSVGGVVGDPRLYGYTF
TRBJ1-5	TRBV7-2	13	CASSFRAGQPQHF
TRBJ2-7	TRBV6-1	14	CASSYRTGAYEQYF
TRBJ2-5	TRBV6-5	16	CASSYSGQGEGETQYF
TRBJ2-7	TRBV7-3	13	CASSSEGRDEQYF
TRBJ1-6	TRBV9	15	CASSVDGGDGSPLHF
TRBJ1-2	TRBV6-5	12	CASSSGAVGYTF
TRBJ1-1	TRBV29-1	13	CSVQQGANTEAFF
TRBJ1-6	TRBV20-1	15	CSASLDPGQNSPLHF
TRBJ1-2	TRBV25-1	13	CARVGQVFYGYTF
TRBJ1-2	TRBV5-1	14	CASSFSEPNYGYTF
TRBJ2-7	TRBV9	13	CASSAGQQDEQYF
TRBJ2-5	TRBV5-1	17	CASSLASGQGPEQPQYF
TRBJ2-2	TRBV5-1	15	CASSLARENTGELFF
TRBJ2-5	TRBV7-2	18	CASSFYGSGGPGQETQYF
TRBJ2-7	TRBV5-4	14	CASSGTQASYEQYF
TRBJ1-1	TRBV7-8	15	CASSLAVGGNTEAFF
TRBJ1-5	TRBV19	15	CASTPTEYSNQPQHF
TRBJ2-7	TRBV7-2	13	CASSSRLFYEQYF
TRBJ1-1	TRBV29-1	14	CSVAYRGAGTEAFF
TRBJ1-1	TRBV7-2	12	CASSLGAVEAFF
TRBJ2-6	TRBV19	14	CASSMNPVSYVLTF
TRBJ2-5	TRBV24-1	17	CATSDFYGGRGQETQYF
TRBJ2-5	TRBV15	16	CATSRVAGGAQETQYF
TRBJ2-5	TRBV2	13	CASTGQGGETQYF
TRBJ2-7	TRBV5-1	19	CASSFKRSGLLRGSYEQYF
TRBJ2-7	TRBV29-1	14	CSVEGPGQSYEQYF
TRBJ2-7	TRBV28	16	CASRRQGLMRSYEQYF
TRBJ1-5	TRBV7-2	17	CASSPARQPLSNQPQHF
TRBJ1-2	TRBV30	13	CAWSVRANYGYTF
TRBJ1-1	TRBV2	13	CASSFEGGAEAFF
TRBJ2-1	TRBV2	15	CATQKNGGIGNEQFF
TRBJ2-7	TRBV7-2	16	CASSLRTGTSGSEQYF
TRBJ1-5	TRBV20-1	13	CSARARENQPQHF
TRBJ2-7	TRBV20-1	11	CSARDRSLEYF
TRBJ2-1	TRBV5-1	14	CASSNDRSYNEQFF
TRBJ2-5	TRBV30	14	CAWSAGLAQETQYF
TRBJ2-5	TRBV20-1	15	CSAYGLAGAGETQYF
TRBJ1-2	TRBV10-2	14	CASSEPGEPYGYTF
TRBJ2-7	TRBV7-2	15	CASSLMAGGFYEQYF
TRBJ2-7	TRBV29-1	15	CSVLGPRGALYEQYF
TRBJ2-7	TRBV7-9	12	CASSGRRLTEYF
TRBJ1-5	TRBV30	13	CAWSGSLGQPQHF
TRBJ1-2	TRBV10-3	13	CAISARDFEGYTF
TRBJ2-7	TRBV20-1	9	CSATLGAYF